This T cell receptor (beta chain) stems from a study of T-cell memory formation after mild COVID-19. The length of the CDR3 is 14 residues. CDR1 SQVTM and CDR2 ANQGSEA come from the germline V gene. V was shortened by 4 bases and J by 1 base, with 13 bases between the two germline ends. In this sample, this clonotype turned up a few times. TCRdb independently ran MiXCR on the 5' RACE reads; one entry per CDR3 protein. Of a few hundred thousand distinct CDR3 sequences in the sample, around 30% were seen once. The clonotype originates from an adult woman who had mild COVID-19 (a few samples of this study predate the infection). Cell type and time point are not known. Material: PBMCs or a T cell subset sorted from them (not recorded which). The chain recombines TRBV29-1 with TRBJ2-5; TRBD1 is a possible D gene (6 bases). The CDR3 DNA is TGCAGCGTTGGGGCCACAGGGACCCAAGAGACCCAGTACTTC. Amino acids: CSVGATGTQETQYF.